The rows below give T cell receptor beta chains drawn from one sample of a study of T-cell memory formation after mild COVID-19. TCRdb recomputed calls from the 5' RACE reads with MiXCR, one row per CDR3 protein. This table holds 50,000 or so distinct CDR3 sequences, 25% to 30% found once. The sequenced sample was PBMCs or a T cell subset sorted from them (not recorded which). All receptors derive from a man younger than 35 who had mild COVID-19 (a few samples of this study predate the infection). Cell type and time point are not known. CDR3s leave out the opening cysteine and the closing phenylalanine or tryptophan. The order of the fields is D gene, V gene, J gene, CDR3 protein. The D gene is left open where the match is weak.

NA	TRBV20-1	TRBJ2-7	SAGDRTSYEQY
NA	TRBV20-1	TRBJ1-6	SARVRVHPNNSPLH
TRBD1	TRBV7-2	TRBJ2-5	ASSPKTGGQETQY
TRBD2	TRBV7-9	TRBJ2-3	ASHSPGGTSGWSGTDTQY
NA	TRBV20-1	TRBJ2-5	SAVTGLETQY
NA	TRBV4-3	TRBJ2-7	ASSQGETSSYEQY
NA	TRBV4-3	TRBJ1-5	ASSPSGGQPQH
NA	TRBV24-1	TRBJ1-2	ATSDTGYGYT
NA	TRBV7-6	TRBJ1-1	ASSPPPEQPEAF
NA	TRBV6-2/TRBV6-3	TRBJ1-1	AMGSGRTEAF
TRBD1	TRBV4-3	TRBJ2-6	ASSQGTGGSGANVLT
NA	TRBV20-1	TRBJ1-5	SAEARDSNQPQH
TRBD2	TRBV9	TRBJ2-4	ASSGREDGGIIQY
NA	TRBV7-9	TRBJ2-5	ASSPLEETQY
NA	TRBV5-1	TRBJ1-2	ASSLPGTTYGYT
NA	TRBV29-1	TRBJ2-7	SVVGGHTYEQY
TRBD2	TRBV20-1	TRBJ2-5	SASPSSGGPSTQY
NA	TRBV6-6	TRBJ1-5	ATARRGDQPQH
NA	TRBV28	TRBJ1-1	ASRNRALNTEAF
TRBD2	TRBV4-1	TRBJ2-5	ASSQASGLAGGPQETQY
TRBD1	TRBV5-1	TRBJ2-6	ASSLGTGSAGANVLT
NA	TRBV20-1	TRBJ1-1	SASPNSPPVSYTEAF
NA	TRBV7-2	TRBJ2-5	ASSSDNGGAETQY
TRBD1	TRBV18	TRBJ2-7	ASSGDRELYEQY
NA	TRBV20-1	TRBJ1-2	SARVWQEGPYGYT
NA	TRBV5-1	TRBJ2-1	ASTPGAFSYNEQF
TRBD2	TRBV11-2	TRBJ2-1	ASSPLAGYNEQF
NA	TRBV7-2	TRBJ1-2	ASSLYAEARGYT
TRBD2	TRBV30	TRBJ2-3	AWRAGGDADTQY
NA	TRBV7-9	TRBJ2-3	ASSWGGPGDTQY
TRBD2	TRBV11-3	TRBJ2-3	ASSPWSSGFTDTQY
NA	TRBV4-1	TRBJ2-3	ASSQVQYPDTQY
TRBD1	TRBV15	TRBJ1-2	ATSRHTGAQGYT
TRBD2	TRBV5-1	TRBJ2-1	ASSLAGGEQF
NA	TRBV7-3	TRBJ2-3	ASSVSGSSTDTQY
TRBD1	TRBV7-2	TRBJ2-3	ASSSRGLGTDTQY
NA	TRBV12-3/TRBV12-4	TRBJ2-2	ASSLRSTGELF
TRBD2	TRBV27	TRBJ2-1	ASSLGAGLAINEQF
TRBD2	TRBV29-1	TRBJ2-1	SVGGRGSKWDEQF
NA	TRBV4-3	TRBJ1-1	ASSRSTENTEAF
TRBD1	TRBV11-1	TRBJ2-3	ASSTPTGTVEDTQY
NA	TRBV7-2	TRBJ2-1	ASRGSYNEQF
NA	TRBV12-3/TRBV12-4	TRBJ2-1	ASSPKTLRRFVSSYNEQF
NA	TRBV7-9	TRBJ2-5	ASSAQERLGETQY
TRBD1	TRBV4-1	TRBJ1-5	ASSQETGGRYSNQPQH
TRBD1	TRBV27	TRBJ2-1	ASSRGHVNEQF
TRBD2	TRBV4-2	TRBJ2-3	ASSQAWGGTDTQY
NA	TRBV25-1	TRBJ2-4	ASSGAKNIQY
TRBD2	TRBV13	TRBJ2-7	ASSLRSGVGEQY
NA	TRBV6-6	TRBJ2-3	ASSYVTGGFTDTQY
NA	TRBV15	TRBJ2-7	ATSRDRGSYEQY
NA	TRBV7-2	TRBJ2-5	ASSLGPAGEETQY
NA	TRBV7-3	TRBJ2-3	ASSLTLATTDTQY